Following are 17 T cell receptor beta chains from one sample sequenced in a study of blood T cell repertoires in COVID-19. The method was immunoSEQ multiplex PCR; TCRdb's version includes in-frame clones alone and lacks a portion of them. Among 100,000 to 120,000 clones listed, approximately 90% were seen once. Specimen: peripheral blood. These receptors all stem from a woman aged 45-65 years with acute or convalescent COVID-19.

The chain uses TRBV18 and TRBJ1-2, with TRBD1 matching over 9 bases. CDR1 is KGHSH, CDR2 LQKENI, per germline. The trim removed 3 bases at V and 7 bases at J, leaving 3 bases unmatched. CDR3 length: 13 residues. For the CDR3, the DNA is TGTGCCAGCTCACCGACAGGGGGTCTTGGCTACACCTTC. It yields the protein CASSPTGGLGYTF.

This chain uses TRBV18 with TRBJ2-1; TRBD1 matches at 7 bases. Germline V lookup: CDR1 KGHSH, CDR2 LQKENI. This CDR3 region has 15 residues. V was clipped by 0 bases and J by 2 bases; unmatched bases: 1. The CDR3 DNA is TGTGCCAGCTCACCACCAACAGGGGCCTACAATGAGCAGTTCTTC. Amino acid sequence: CASSPPTGAYNEQFF.

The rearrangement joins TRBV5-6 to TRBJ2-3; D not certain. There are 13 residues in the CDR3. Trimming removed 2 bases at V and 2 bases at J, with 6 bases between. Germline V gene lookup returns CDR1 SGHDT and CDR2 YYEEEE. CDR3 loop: CASSFSYTDTQYF. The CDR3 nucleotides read TGTGCCAGCAGCTTTTCCTACACAGATACGCAGTATTTT. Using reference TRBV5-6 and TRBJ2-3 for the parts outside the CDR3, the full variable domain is DAGVTQSPTHLIKTRGQQVTLRCSPKSGHDTVSWYQQALGQGPQFIFQYYEEEERQRGNFPDRFSGHQFPNYSSELNVNALLLGDSALYLCASSFSYTDTQYFGPGTRLTVL.

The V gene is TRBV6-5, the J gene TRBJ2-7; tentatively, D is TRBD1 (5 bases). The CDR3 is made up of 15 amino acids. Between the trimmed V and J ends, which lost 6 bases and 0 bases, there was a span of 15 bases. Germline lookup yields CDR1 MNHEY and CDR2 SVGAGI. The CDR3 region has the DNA TGTGCCAGCAGGGTGGGGCCTACTAACTCCTACGAGCAGTACTTC. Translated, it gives CASRVGPTNSYEQYF.

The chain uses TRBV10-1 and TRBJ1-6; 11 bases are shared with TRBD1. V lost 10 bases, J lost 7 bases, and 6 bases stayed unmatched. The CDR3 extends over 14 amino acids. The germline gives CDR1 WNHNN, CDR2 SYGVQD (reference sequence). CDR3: CATRTGGGNSPLHF. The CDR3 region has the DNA TGCGCCACTCGGACAGGGGGCGGGAATTCACCCCTCCACTTT.

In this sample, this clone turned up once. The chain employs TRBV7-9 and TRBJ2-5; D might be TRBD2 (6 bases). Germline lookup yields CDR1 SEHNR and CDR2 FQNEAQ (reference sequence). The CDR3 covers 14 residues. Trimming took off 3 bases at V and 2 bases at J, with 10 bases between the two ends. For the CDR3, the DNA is TGTGCCAGCAGCTTCGGGGGTCTACAAGAGACCCAGTACTTC. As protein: CASSFGGLQETQYF.

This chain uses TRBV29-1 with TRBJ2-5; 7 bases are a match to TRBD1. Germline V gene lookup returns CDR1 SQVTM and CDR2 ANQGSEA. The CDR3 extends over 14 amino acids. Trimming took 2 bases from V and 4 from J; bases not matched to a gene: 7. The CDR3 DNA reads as TGCAGCGTTGAACGTAGGGGGCGAGGAGAGACCCAGTACTTC. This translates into CSVERRGRGETQYF.

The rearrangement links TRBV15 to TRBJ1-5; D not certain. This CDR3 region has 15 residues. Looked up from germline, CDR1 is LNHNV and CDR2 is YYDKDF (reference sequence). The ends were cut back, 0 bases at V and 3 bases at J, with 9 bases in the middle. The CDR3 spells CATSRDHAVNQPQHF. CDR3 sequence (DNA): TGTGCCACCAGCAGAGATCACGCAGTCAATCAGCCCCAGCATTTT.

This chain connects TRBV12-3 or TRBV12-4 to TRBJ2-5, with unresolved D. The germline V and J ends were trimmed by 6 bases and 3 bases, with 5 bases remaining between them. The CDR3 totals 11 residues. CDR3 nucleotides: TGTGCCAGCAGCCCCAAAGAGACCCAGTACTTC. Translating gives CASSPKETQYF.

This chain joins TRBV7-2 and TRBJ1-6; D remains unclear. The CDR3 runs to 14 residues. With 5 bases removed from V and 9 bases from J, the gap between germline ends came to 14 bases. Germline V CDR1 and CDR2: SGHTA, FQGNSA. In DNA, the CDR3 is TGTGCCAGCAGCGTGGACTGGGAAGGTTCACCCCTCCACTTT. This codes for CASSVDWEGSPLHF.

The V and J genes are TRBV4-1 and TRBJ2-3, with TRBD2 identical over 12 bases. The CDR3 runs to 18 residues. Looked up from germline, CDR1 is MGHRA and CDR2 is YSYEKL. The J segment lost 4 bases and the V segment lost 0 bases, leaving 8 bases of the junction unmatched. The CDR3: CASSQDPPSGRGPDTQYF. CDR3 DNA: TGCGCCAGCAGCCAAGATCCCCCTAGCGGGAGGGGCCCAGATACGCAGTATTTT.

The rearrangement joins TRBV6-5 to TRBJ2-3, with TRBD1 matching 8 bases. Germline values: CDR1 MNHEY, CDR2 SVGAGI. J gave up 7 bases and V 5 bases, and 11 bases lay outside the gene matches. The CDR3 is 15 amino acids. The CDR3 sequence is CASSPRTGTSYTQYF. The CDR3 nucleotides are TGTGCCAGCAGTCCCAGGACAGGGACCTCGTATACGCAGTATTTT.

In DNA form, the CDR3 reads TGTGCCAGTAGTACCTGGGGCAGGGGGGTGGTCGGGGAGCTGTTTTTT. It specifies CASSTWGRGVVGELFF. The rearrangement links TRBV19 to TRBJ2-2, with D perhaps matching TRBD1 (7 bases). Trimming took off 4 bases at V and 7 bases at J, with 19 bases between the two ends. Germline V lookup: CDR1 LNHDA, CDR2 SQIVND (reference sequence). This CDR3 region has 16 residues.

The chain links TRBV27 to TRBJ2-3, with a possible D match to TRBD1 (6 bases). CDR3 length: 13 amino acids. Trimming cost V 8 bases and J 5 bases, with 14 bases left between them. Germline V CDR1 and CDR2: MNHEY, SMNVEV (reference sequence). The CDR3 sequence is CASCDQGQDTQYF. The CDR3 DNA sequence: TGTGCCAGCTGTGACCAGGGGCAAGATACGCAGTATTTT.

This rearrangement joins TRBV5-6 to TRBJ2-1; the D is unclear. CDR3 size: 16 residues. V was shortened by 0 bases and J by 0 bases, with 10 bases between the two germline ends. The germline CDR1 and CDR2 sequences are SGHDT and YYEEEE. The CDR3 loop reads CASSLVTSSSYNEQFF. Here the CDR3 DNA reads TGTGCCAGCAGCTTGGTCACGAGTAGCTCCTACAATGAGCAGTTCTTC.

CDR3 loop: CASRSTSGRTETQYF. The CDR3, as DNA: TGTGCCAGCAGGTCGACTAGCGGGAGAACAGAGACCCAGTACTTC. The chain is built from TRBV7-9 and TRBJ2-5; TRBD2 matches at 12 bases. The CDR3 has 15 residues. The J segment lost 4 bases and the V segment lost 6 bases, leaving 6 bases of the junction unmatched. The germline V gene encodes CDR1 SEHNR and CDR2 FQNEAQ (reference sequence).

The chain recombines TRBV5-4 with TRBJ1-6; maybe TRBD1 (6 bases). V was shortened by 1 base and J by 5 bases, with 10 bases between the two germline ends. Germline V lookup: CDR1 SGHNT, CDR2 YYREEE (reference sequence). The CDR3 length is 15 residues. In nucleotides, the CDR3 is TGTGCCAGCAGCTTGAGGACAGACCATAATTCACCCCTCCACTTT. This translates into CASSLRTDHNSPLHF.